This TCR beta chain emerged from a study of human versus mouse CDR3 diversity and MHC coevolution. Sorting isolated naive CD4 T cells lacking CD45RO and expressing CD62L. Note on this clone: Its antigen is unidentified.

Study results and limitations: On average, humans showed more CDR3 deletions and insertions than mice.

Libraries were prepared by immunoSEQ multiplex PCR; TCRdb keeps only in-frame clonotypes and omits some of them. The sample gives about 81,000 clones, roughly 95% of which show up once; around 1.5% is in the top ten. Per the germline V gene, CDR1 is MNHEY and CDR2 is SVGAGI. Trimming took 2 bases from V and 6 from J, leaving 8 bases between them. The CDR3 spans 12 residues. This clonotype originated in a person aged 25 to 75 in good health. Sequenced: naive CD4+ T cells from blood. Subset noted: CD45RO-negative CD62L-positive naive CD4 T cells. The chain links TRBV6-5 to TRBJ2-7; D may be TRBD1 (5 bases). CDR3 sequence: CASSYDSPEQYF. The CDR3 DNA reads as TGTGCCAGCAGTTACGACAGCCCCGAGCAGTACTTC.